These 20 T cell receptor beta chains came from one sample sequenced in a study of cytomegalovirus exposure and HLA in healthy donors. Vbeta (60) and Jbeta (13) primers were used in the PCR. Generated by immunoSEQ multiplex PCR, the TCRdb table keeps only in-frame clones and is missing some. This sample has a few hundred thousand clones, with about three quarters found just once. Specimen: PBMCs. The receptor source for this set is a man younger than 30 in good health and CMV-seronegative.

The chain has TRBV28 and TRBJ2-5; TRBD1 matches 7 bases. Trimming took 4 bases from V and 6 from J; bases not matched to a gene: 5. CDR3 length: 13 amino acids. The germline V gene encodes CDR1 MDHEN and CDR2 SYDVKM. The CDR3: CASSSQQGKTQYF. The DNA for the CDR3 is TGTGCCAGCAGTTCACAACAGGGGAAGACCCAGTACTTC.

The genes are TRBV10-2 and TRBJ2-7, with D uncertain. CDR3 length equals 13 residues. Trimming took 4 bases from V and 2 from J, leaving 9 bases between them. Germline CDR1 reads WSHSY; CDR2 reads SAAADI. For the CDR3, the DNA is TGCGCCAGCAGTGCAGAAAGAACCTACGAGCAGTACTTC. This encodes CASSAERTYEQYF.

V is TRBV29-1 and J is TRBJ2-2; the D gene is possibly TRBD2 (6 bases). V dropped 6 bases and J dropped 4 bases, with 27 bases sitting between them. There are 18 residues in the CDR3. CDR1 SQVTM and CDR2 ANQGSEA come from the germline V gene. This CDR3 is CSVAGTPLSPRGTGELFF. The CDR3 DNA reads TGCAGCGTCGCGGGGACTCCCCTTTCCCCGCGAGGCACCGGGGAGCTGTTTTTT.

This clone was seen only a few times. V usage is TRBV19 and J usage is TRBJ2-7; 11 bases align to TRBD2. V gave up 1 base and J gave up 3 bases; unmatched junction bases: 2. This CDR3 is built from 15 residues. Germline V lookup: CDR1 LNHDA, CDR2 SQIVND (reference sequence). In DNA, the CDR3 is TGTGCCAGTAGTATAGGACTAGCGGGACTCTACGAGCAGTACTTC. Encoded protein: CASSIGLAGLYEQYF.

J is TRBJ2-6 and V is TRBV19, with TRBD2 as a possible D gene (6 bases). The CDR3 spans 16 residues. V was cut by 7 bases and J by 1 base, with 14 bases left in between. Germline CDR1 is LNHDA and CDR2 is SQIVND (reference sequence). CDR3 coding DNA: TGTGCCAGTAACGTGGGAGGTGGGTCTGGGGCCAACGTCCTGACTTTC. Translating it yields CASNVGGGSGANVLTF.

The chain combines TRBV19 with TRBJ2-1; D uncertain. Germline V gives CDR1 LNHDA, CDR2 SQIVND (reference sequence). Deletions cut 1 base from V and 7 bases from J, with 11 bases between. The CDR3 runs to 14 residues. CDR3 DNA: TGTGCCAGTAGTATAGTAGCCAGTCAAAATGAGCAGTTCTTC. It specifies CASSIVASQNEQFF.

V is TRBV9 and J is TRBJ1-4; 9 bases agree with TRBD1. The CDR3 loop spans 19 amino acids. CDR1 and CDR2 (germline): SGDLS, YYNGEE. V trimming: 2 bases; J trimming: 7 bases; junction bases outside the gene matches: 18. The CDR3 DNA reads as TGTGCCAGCAGCGTCGATCCCGGGACAGGGAACCCATTGACTGAAAAACTGTTTTTT. Translating it yields CASSVDPGTGNPLTEKLFF.

On this clone itself: This same CDR3 is encoded by further DNA sequences in the sample. The CDR3 spells CASSVGGLAGETQYF. The CDR3 DNA sequence: TGTGCCAGCAGCGTAGGGGGACTAGCGGGAGAGACCCAGTACTTC. The chain employs TRBV9 and TRBJ2-5; TRBD2 aligns across 12 bases. The CDR3 has 15 residues. V gave up 0 bases and J gave up 4 bases; unmatched junction bases: 1. Germline CDR1 and CDR2: SGDLS and YYNGEE.

The chain is built from TRBV2 and TRBJ2-7; perhaps TRBD2 as D (5 bases). The CDR3 extends over 14 amino acids. V was shortened by 6 bases and J by 1 base, with 13 bases between the two germline ends. Germline CDR1 SNHLY, CDR2 FYNNEI. The CDR3 reads CASRREARSYEQYF. In DNA, the CDR3 is TGTGCCAGCAGGAGGGAAGCCCGATCCTACGAGCAGTACTTC.

The chain employs TRBV11-2 and TRBJ2-5, with 12 bases lining up with TRBD2. V lost 5 bases, J lost 5 bases, and 3 bases stayed unmatched. This CDR3 region has 14 residues. Germline assignment: CDR1 SGHAT and CDR2 FQNNGV. The CDR3 spells CASSLAGGRETQYF. The CDR3 DNA reads as TGTGCCAGCAGCCTAGCGGGGGGGCGGGAGACCCAGTACTTC. The full variable domain, completed using reference TRBV11-2 and TRBJ2-5, is EAGVAQSPRYKIIEKRQSVAFWCNPISGHATLYWYQQILGQGPKLLIQFQNNGVVDDSQLPKDRFSAERLKGVDSTLKIQPAKLEDSAVYLCASSLAGGRETQYFGPGTRLLVL.

This sequence joins TRBV4-2 and TRBJ2-1; a possible D gene is TRBD2 (6 bases). Trimming took off 4 bases at V and 0 bases at J, with 28 bases between the two ends. The germline V gene has CDR1 LGHNA and CDR2 YNFKEQ. CDR3 length: 21 residues. CDR3 in amino acids: CASSPTTGRRGPESSYNEQFF. DNA of the CDR3: TGTGCCAGCAGCCCGACAACGGGGCGGAGGGGCCCCGAAAGCTCCTACAATGAGCAGTTCTTC.

This chain connects TRBV2 to TRBJ1-3; perhaps TRBD1 as D (5 bases). Germline lookup yields CDR1 SNHLY and CDR2 FYNNEI. The CDR3 totals 15 residues. V shed 5 bases and J shed 2 bases, with 13 bases lying between them. The CDR3 reads CASSTQQAAGNTIYF. The DNA of the CDR3 is TGTGCCAGCAGTACTCAACAGGCGGCTGGAAACACCATATATTTT.

The rearrangement uses TRBV19 and TRBJ2-7; 8 nucleotides line up with TRBD2. The CDR3 runs 15 residues. Losses at the gene ends were 0 bases for V and 4 bases for J; bases not matched to a gene: 5. Germline V CDR1 and CDR2: LNHDA, SQIVND (reference sequence). Here the CDR3 reads CASSIESGSSYEQYF. The CDR3 DNA reads TGTGCCAGTAGTATAGAAAGCGGGAGTTCTTACGAGCAGTACTTC. The full variable domain, with the rest looked up from reference TRBV19 and TRBJ2-7, is DGGITQSPKYLFRKEGQNVTLSCEQNLNHDAMYWYRQDPGQGLRLIYYSQIVNDFQKGDIAEGYSVSREKKESFPLTVTSAQKNPTAFYLCASSIESGSSYEQYFGPGTRLTVT.

The chain links TRBV4-2 to TRBJ2-7; the match to TRBD1 covers 8 bases. The J segment lost 3 bases and the V segment lost 3 bases, leaving 7 bases of the junction unmatched. The CDR3 loop spans 15 amino acids. The germline gives CDR1 LGHNA, CDR2 YNFKEQ. The DNA for the CDR3 is TGTGCCAGCAGCCAGGCACAGGGGGGAGGCTACGAGCAGTACTTC. Protein product: CASSQAQGGGYEQYF.

V gene TRBV29-1 combines with J gene TRBJ2-1; 16 nucleotides line up with TRBD2. In germline, CDR1 is SQVTM, CDR2 ANQGSEA. The V gene end was trimmed by 6 bases and the J gene end by 7 bases; junction bases not matched to a gene: 9. The CDR3 length is 16 residues. The CDR3 here is CSVSGTSGGAENEQFF. The CDR3, as DNA: TGCAGCGTATCCGGGACTAGCGGGGGGGCGGAGAATGAGCAGTTCTTC.

The genes are TRBV11-2 and TRBJ1-1, with D hard to call. Trimming stripped 1 base from V and 5 bases from J, with 14 bases between. The CDR3 runs to 15 residues. Germline V gives CDR1 SGHAT, CDR2 FQNNGV. The CDR3: CASSLVGTRMTEAFF. The CDR3 region has the DNA TGTGCCAGCAGCTTAGTCGGCACGAGGATGACTGAAGCTTTCTTT.

This chain uses TRBV7-2 with TRBJ2-3; TRBD1 agrees at 11 bases. J lost 2 bases, V lost 6 bases, and 4 bases had no gene match. Germline CDR1 is SGHTA and CDR2 is FQGNSA. The CDR3 consists of 15 residues. DNA for the CDR3: TGTGCCAGCAGAAGGACAGGGGGCGTCACAGATACGCAGTATTTT. This codes for CASRRTGGVTDTQYF.

This clone was observed once. V is TRBV7-8 and J is TRBJ2-3, with TRBD2 identical over 10 bases. Germline trimming cut 1 base from V and 2 bases from J; bases unmatched to any gene: 6. The CDR3 spans 17 residues. Germline CDR1 reads SGHVS; CDR2 reads FQNEAQ. In DNA, the CDR3 is TGTGCCAGCAGCTTAGATGATAGCGGGAGGTCCACAGATACGCAGTATTTT. Amino acids: CASSLDDSGRSTDTQYF. The entire variable domain, with the rest obtained from reference TRBV7-8 and TRBJ2-3, is as follows: GAGVSQSPRYKVAKRGQDVALRCDPISGHVSLFWYQQALGQGPEFLTYFQNEAQLDKSGLPSDRFFAERPEGSVSTLKIQRTQQEDSAVYLCASSLDDSGRSTDTQYFGPGTRLTVL.

The chain couples TRBV19 to TRBJ2-5, with 10 bases aligning to TRBD1. V lost 6 bases and J lost 1; bases outside the gene matches: 5. Germline CDR1 is LNHDA and CDR2 is SQIVND (reference sequence). CDR3 length: 15 residues. The CDR3 is CASSSTGGIQETQYF. Here the CDR3 DNA reads TGTGCCAGTAGCTCGACAGGGGGCATCCAAGAGACCCAGTACTTC.

A remark on this clone: At one of its ends the junction is not consistent with the germline gene, which may arise from a read error. The chain combines TRBV9 with TRBJ2-6; tentative D call: TRBD1 (6 bases). The CDR3 covers 18 residues. Germline lookup yields CDR1 SGDLS and CDR2 YYNGEE. This CDR3 reads CASSVFGQTLSGVNVLTF. The CDR3 region has the DNA TGTGCCAGCAGCGTTTTTGGACAGACCCTCTCTGGGGTCAACGTCCTGACTTTC.